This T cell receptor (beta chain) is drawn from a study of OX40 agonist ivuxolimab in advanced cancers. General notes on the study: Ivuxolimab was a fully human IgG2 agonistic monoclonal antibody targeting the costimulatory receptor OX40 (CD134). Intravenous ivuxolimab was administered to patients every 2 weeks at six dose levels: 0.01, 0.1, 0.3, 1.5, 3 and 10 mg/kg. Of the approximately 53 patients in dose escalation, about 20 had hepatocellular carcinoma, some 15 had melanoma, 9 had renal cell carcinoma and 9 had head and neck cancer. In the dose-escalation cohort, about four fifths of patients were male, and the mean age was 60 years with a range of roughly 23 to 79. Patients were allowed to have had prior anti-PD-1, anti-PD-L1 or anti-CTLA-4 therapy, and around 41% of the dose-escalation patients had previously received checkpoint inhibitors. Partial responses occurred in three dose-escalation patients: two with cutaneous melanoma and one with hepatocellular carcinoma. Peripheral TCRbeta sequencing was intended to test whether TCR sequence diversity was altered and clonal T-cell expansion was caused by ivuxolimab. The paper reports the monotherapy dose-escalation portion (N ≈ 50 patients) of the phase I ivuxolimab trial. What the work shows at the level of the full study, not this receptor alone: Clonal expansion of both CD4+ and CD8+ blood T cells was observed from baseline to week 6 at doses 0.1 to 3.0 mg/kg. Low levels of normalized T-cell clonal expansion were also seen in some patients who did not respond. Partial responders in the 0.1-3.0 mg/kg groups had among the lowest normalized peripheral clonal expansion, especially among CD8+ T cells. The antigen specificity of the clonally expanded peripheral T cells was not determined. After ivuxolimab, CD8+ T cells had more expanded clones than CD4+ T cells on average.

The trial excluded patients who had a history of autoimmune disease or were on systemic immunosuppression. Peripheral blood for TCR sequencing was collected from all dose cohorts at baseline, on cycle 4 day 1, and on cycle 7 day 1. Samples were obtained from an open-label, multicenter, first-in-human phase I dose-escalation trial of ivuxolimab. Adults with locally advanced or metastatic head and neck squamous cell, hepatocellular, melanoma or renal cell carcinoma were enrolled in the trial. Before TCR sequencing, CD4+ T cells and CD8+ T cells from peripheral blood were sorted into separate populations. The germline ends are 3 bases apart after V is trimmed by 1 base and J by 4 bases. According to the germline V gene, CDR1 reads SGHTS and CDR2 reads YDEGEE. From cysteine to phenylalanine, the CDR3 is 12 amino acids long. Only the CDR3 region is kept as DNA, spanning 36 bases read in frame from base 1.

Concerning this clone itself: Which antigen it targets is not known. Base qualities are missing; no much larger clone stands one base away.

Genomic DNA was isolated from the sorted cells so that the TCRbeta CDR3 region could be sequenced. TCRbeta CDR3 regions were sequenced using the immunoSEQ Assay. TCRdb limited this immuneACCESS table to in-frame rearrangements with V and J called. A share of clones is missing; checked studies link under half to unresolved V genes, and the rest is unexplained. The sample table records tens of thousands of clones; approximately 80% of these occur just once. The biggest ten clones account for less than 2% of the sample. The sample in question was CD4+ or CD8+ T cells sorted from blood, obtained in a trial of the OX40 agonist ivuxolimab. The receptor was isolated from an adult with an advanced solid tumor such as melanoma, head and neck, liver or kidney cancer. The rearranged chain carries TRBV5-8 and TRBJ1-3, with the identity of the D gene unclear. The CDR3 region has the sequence CASSLSGNTIYF. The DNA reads TGTGCCAGCAGCTTGTCGGGAAACACCATATATTTT. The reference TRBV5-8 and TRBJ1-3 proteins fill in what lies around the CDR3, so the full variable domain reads EAGVTQSPTHLIKTRGQQATLRCSPISGHTSVYWYQQALGLGLQFLLWYDEGEERNRGNFPPRFSGRQFPNYSSELNVNALELEDSALYLCASSLSGNTIYFGEGSWLTVV.